The clone carrying this T cell receptor (beta chain) has a count of ten or more. The antigen remains unidentified. V dropped 5 bases and J dropped 4 bases, with 14 bases sitting between them. There are 14 residues in the CDR3. Germline V lookup: CDR1 MGHRA, CDR2 YSYEKL. One entry per CDR3 protein results from TCRdb running MiXCR on the 5' RACE reads. The table has about 66,000 distinct CDR3 sequences, around 3.9% seen once. The source of the sample is a study of neurological immune-mediated disorders. Findings of the study overall: Neither clinical nor MRI features were found to be associated with the multiple sclerosis repertoire cluster.

Sequencing was done on a sample of PBMCs. The chain links TRBV4-1 to TRBJ2-5, with a possible D match to TRBD1 (6 bases). The receptor was derived from a man aged 30 to 45 with multiple sclerosis. CDR3 nucleotide sequence: TGCGCCAGCAGCTCGCACAGGGATCCAGAGACCCAGTACTTC. It yields the protein CASSSHRDPETQYF.